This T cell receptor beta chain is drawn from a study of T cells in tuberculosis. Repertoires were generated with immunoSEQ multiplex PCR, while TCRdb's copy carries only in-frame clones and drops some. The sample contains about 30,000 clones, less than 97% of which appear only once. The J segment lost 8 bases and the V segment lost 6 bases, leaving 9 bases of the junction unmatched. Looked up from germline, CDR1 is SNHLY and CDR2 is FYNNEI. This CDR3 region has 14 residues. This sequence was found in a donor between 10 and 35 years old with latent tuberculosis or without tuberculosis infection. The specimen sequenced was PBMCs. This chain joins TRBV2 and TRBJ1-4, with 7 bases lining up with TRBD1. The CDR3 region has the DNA TGTGCCAGCAGCCTACAGGGGATGGGGGAAAAACTGTTTTTT. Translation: CASSLQGMGEKLFF.